This TCR beta chain was sequenced during a study of blood T cell repertoires in COVID-19 (dated by TCRdb to between 2020 and 2021). Broadly, across the study: Collaborator samples came from the United States, Italy and Spain and covered acute and convalescent phases of COVID-19. Nearly every sample came with metadata listing a de-identified subject ID, COVID-19 status, age in years and sex. Where available, HLA class I and class II types were obtained from metadata supplied by the sample provider rather than from assay-based typing. The repertoires were released in a freely available public database intended as a resource for research on the immune response to SARS-CoV-2. The prospective study material was composed of cDNA or gDNA derived from T cells, B-cell-depleted T cells, or PBMCs. The dataset comprised deeply sampled blood TCRbeta repertoires from subjects exposed to, actively infected with, or recovered from COVID-19. The samples were drawn from the first 160 participants of the ongoing ImmuneRACE study and from 1,200 or so subjects provided by 6 global collaborators.

TCRbeta CDR3 regions were amplified from genomic DNA by means of the immunoSEQ Assay, a bias-controlled multiplex PCR. In the paper's pipeline: The number of nucleated cells in each sample was estimated from the amplification of reference gene primers within the assay. To quantify the absolute abundance of each unique TCRbeta CDR3 rearrangement, sequence reads were collapsed and filtered. Productive Simpson clonality was computed per sample as the square root of Simpson's diversity index over productive rearrangements. The table comes from immuneACCESS by way of TCRdb, which keeps in-frame sequences with V and J called. Part of the clones is missing from these tables; in studies checked, under half for an unresolved V gene and the rest for unknown reasons. Clone size and V and J calls were adopted from that table, with D and trimming inferred from the DNA. Across this sample there are fewer than 250,000 clones, with 88% seen only once. The biggest ten clones account for roughly 2.5% of the sample.

The collaborating institutions used their own protocols to collect whole blood in K2EDTA tubes. Collaborator samples were shipped for TCRbeta analysis as frozen whole blood, isolated PBMCs, or DNA extracted from either sample type. Overall study results and their limits: The quantity of clinical and demographic metadata differed by source and by participant and was supplied without curation.

A word on this clone: What this receptor recognizes is not known. Qualities for individual bases were not recorded, and no much larger clone is one base off.

The germline V gene (reference sequence) specifies LGHDT as CDR1 and YNNKEL as CDR2. The CDR3 runs 13 amino acids, cysteine and phenylalanine included. The sequence is cut down to CDR3 DNA, 39 bases in frame from base 1. V and J lose 1 base and 7 bases, and a span of 10 bases separates them. This receptor was taken from a woman aged 55-70 years with acute or convalescent COVID-19. This sequence uses TRBV3-1 (or the pseudogene TRBV3-2) and TRBJ2-5, with the D gene not clear enough to name. The sequencing sample was made of peripheral blood. CDR3 sequence: CASSQGPAVTQYF. The bases are TGTGCCAGCAGCCAAGGGCCCGCGGTGACCCAGTACTTC.